The rows below give T cell receptor beta chains drawn from one sample of a study of blood T cells in healthy people across ages. TCRdb itself ran the 5' RACE reads through MiXCR, one entry per CDR3 protein. The sample lists 2 million or so distinct CDR3 sequences, about 49% seen once, with 2% to 2.5% in the top ten. The sample comprised blood. The receptors originated from a woman between 40 and 50 years old in good health. Each CDR3 is given with its conserved first and last residue. The order of the fields is J gene, D gene, V gene, clone size, CDR3 protein, CDR3 DNA. D genes are given only for firm matches. Clone size is shown for a subset of rows, as once, few, many or a class of expanded clone.

J gene: TRBJ1-4; D gene: -; V gene: TRBV29-1; clone size: few; CDR3 protein: CSVELSSNEKLFF; CDR3 DNA: TGCAGCGTTGAACTCAGCTCTAATGAAAAACTGTTTTTT
J gene: TRBJ1-1; D gene: -; V gene: TRBV6-5; clone size: once; CDR3 protein: CASSYSIASETEAFF; CDR3 DNA: TGTGCCAGCAGTTACTCCATTGCCAGTGAGACTGAAGCTTTCTTT
J gene: TRBJ2-1; D gene: -; V gene: TRBV7-9; clone size: few; CDR3 protein: CASSLAGQSSYNEQFF; CDR3 DNA: TGTGCCAGCAGCTTAGCCGGACAGAGCTCCTACAATGAGCAGTTCTTC
J gene: TRBJ1-2; D gene: TRBD1; V gene: TRBV28; clone size: -; CDR3 protein: CASNTGTGGRANYGYTF; CDR3 DNA: TGTGCCAGCAACACCGGGACAGGGGGCAGAGCTAACTATGGCTACACCTTC
J gene: TRBJ1-2; D gene: TRBD1; V gene: TRBV4-3; clone size: few; CDR3 protein: CASSQETGYYGYTF; CDR3 DNA: TGCGCCAGCAGCCAAGAGACAGGGTACTATGGCTACACCTTC
J gene: TRBJ2-7; D gene: -; V gene: TRBV9; clone size: -; CDR3 protein: CASSISREQYF; CDR3 DNA: TGTGCCAGCAGCATCAGCAGGGAGCAGTACTTC
J gene: TRBJ2-1; D gene: -; V gene: TRBV4-3; clone size: -; CDR3 protein: CASSPRGNYNEQFF; CDR3 DNA: TGCGCCAGCAGCCCTCGGGGGAACTACAATGAGCAGTTCTTC
J gene: TRBJ2-3; D gene: TRBD2; V gene: TRBV2; clone size: -; CDR3 protein: CAINGGELSPQYF; CDR3 DNA: TGTGCCATCAACGGGGGGGAGCTGTCGCCGCAGTATTTT
J gene: TRBJ1-2; D gene: -; V gene: TRBV11-2; clone size: few; CDR3 protein: CASSLVSGGANYGYTF; CDR3 DNA: TGTGCCAGCAGCTTAGTCTCGGGGGGGGCTAACTATGGCTACACCTTC
J gene: TRBJ2-7; D gene: -; V gene: TRBV4-1; clone size: -; CDR3 protein: CASSHRFNYEQYF; CDR3 DNA: TGCGCCAGCAGCCACAGATTCAACTACGAGCAGTACTTC
J gene: TRBJ2-3; D gene: -; V gene: TRBV6-1; clone size: few; CDR3 protein: CASRVDSGTDTQYF; CDR3 DNA: TGTGCCAGCAGGGTGGATTCGGGCACAGATACGCAGTATTTT
J gene: TRBJ2-5; D gene: TRBD2; V gene: TRBV20-1; clone size: few; CDR3 protein: CSARLPRLAALQETQYF; CDR3 DNA: TGCAGTGCTAGACTCCCCCGGCTAGCGGCTCTCCAAGAGACCCAGTACTTC
J gene: TRBJ2-5; D gene: TRBD2; V gene: TRBV5-6; clone size: -; CDR3 protein: CASSLTGRLAGKETQYF; CDR3 DNA: TGTGCCAGCAGCTTGACTGGTCGGCTAGCGGGGAAAGAGACCCAGTACTTC
J gene: TRBJ2-7; D gene: -; V gene: TRBV27; clone size: -; CDR3 protein: CASSYGGYNEQYF; CDR3 DNA: TGTGCCAGCAGCTATGGGGGCTACAATGAGCAGTACTTC
J gene: TRBJ2-5; D gene: TRBD2; V gene: TRBV5-4; clone size: -; CDR3 protein: CASSGTSGRAGLQETQYF; CDR3 DNA: TGTGCCAGCAGCGGGACTAGCGGTAGAGCAGGGTTACAAGAGACCCAGTACTTC
J gene: TRBJ2-7; D gene: -; V gene: TRBV20-1; clone size: -; CDR3 protein: CSAGNRRKYEQYF; CDR3 DNA: TGCAGTGCTGGCAACAGGAGGAAATACGAGCAGTACTTC
J gene: TRBJ2-7; D gene: -; V gene: TRBV9; clone size: -; CDR3 protein: CASSAPGSRGNKQYF; CDR3 DNA: TGTGCCAGCAGCGCCCCGGGGTCCAGAGGCAATAAACAGTACTTC
J gene: TRBJ2-5; D gene: -; V gene: TRBV6-1; clone size: -; CDR3 protein: CASRRTSVWGPGQETQYF; CDR3 DNA: TGTGCCAGCAGACGGACGTCGGTATGGGGGCCGGGCCAAGAGACCCAGTACTTC
J gene: TRBJ2-3; D gene: -; V gene: TRBV20-1; clone size: -; CDR3 protein: CSARQGDKDTQYF; CDR3 DNA: TGCAGTGCTAGACAGGGCGACAAAGATACGCAGTATTTT
J gene: TRBJ2-1; D gene: TRBD1; V gene: TRBV7-8; clone size: -; CDR3 protein: CASRPWTGRNEQFF; CDR3 DNA: TGTGCCAGCAGACCTTGGACAGGGAGGAATGAGCAGTTCTTC
J gene: TRBJ2-5; D gene: TRBD2; V gene: TRBV5-1; clone size: -; CDR3 protein: CASSLNGGKQETQYF; CDR3 DNA: TGCGCCAGCAGCTTGAACGGGGGGAAACAAGAGACCCAGTACTTC
J gene: TRBJ2-5; D gene: TRBD2; V gene: TRBV28; clone size: -; CDR3 protein: CASSLWLAGGRQETQYF; CDR3 DNA: TGTGCCAGCAGTTTATGGCTAGCGGGGGGAAGACAAGAGACCCAGTACTTC
J gene: TRBJ2-7; D gene: TRBD1; V gene: TRBV7-3; clone size: few; CDR3 protein: CASSFCQPPGQLTDGYYEQYF; CDR3 DNA: TGTGCCAGCAGCTTCTGTCAGCCACCGGGACAGTTAACCGACGGCTACTACGAGCAGTACTTC
J gene: TRBJ2-7; D gene: -; V gene: TRBV28; clone size: many; CDR3 protein: CASSLTSSSYEQYF; CDR3 DNA: TGTGCCAGCAGCTTGACTAGTTCCTCCTACGAGCAGTACTTC
J gene: TRBJ1-4; D gene: TRBD1; V gene: TRBV29-1; clone size: -; CDR3 protein: CSTLDRWNEKLFF; CDR3 DNA: TGCAGTACCCTGGACAGGTGGAATGAAAAACTGTTTTTT
J gene: TRBJ2-7; D gene: TRBD1; V gene: TRBV7-9; clone size: -; CDR3 protein: CASSPRGTGYSYEQYF; CDR3 DNA: TGTGCCAGCAGCCCTAGGGGGACAGGCTACTCCTACGAGCAGTACTTC
J gene: TRBJ1-5; D gene: -; V gene: TRBV12-5; clone size: -; CDR3 protein: CASGPLGQPYSNQPQHF; CDR3 DNA: TGTGCTAGTGGTCCCCTGGGGCAGCCCTATAGCAATCAGCCCCAGCATTTT
J gene: TRBJ2-6; D gene: -; V gene: TRBV9; clone size: -; CDR3 protein: CASSVGGSNSGTNVLTF; CDR3 DNA: TGTGCCAGCAGCGTAGGGGGCAGTAACTCTGGGACCAACGTCCTGACTTTC
J gene: TRBJ2-4; D gene: -; V gene: TRBV19; clone size: -; CDR3 protein: CASSSGQLGNIQYF; CDR3 DNA: TGTGCCAGTAGTAGCGGTCAACTAGGAAACATTCAGTACTTC
J gene: TRBJ2-1; D gene: TRBD2; V gene: TRBV6-1; clone size: -; CDR3 protein: CASSIRASGGPTDEQFF; CDR3 DNA: TGTGCCAGCAGTATTAGAGCTAGCGGGGGGCCAACTGATGAGCAGTTCTTC
J gene: TRBJ2-2; D gene: -; V gene: TRBV20-1; clone size: few; CDR3 protein: CSALGGSTGELFF; CDR3 DNA: TGCAGTGCTCTCGGGGGAAGCACCGGGGAGCTGTTTTTT
J gene: TRBJ2-7; D gene: TRBD2; V gene: TRBV20-1; clone size: -; CDR3 protein: CSAAGLAGKLSYEQYF; CDR3 DNA: TGCAGTGCTGCGGGACTAGCGGGGAAGCTCTCCTACGAGCAGTACTTC
J gene: TRBJ1-6; D gene: -; V gene: TRBV28; clone size: -; CDR3 protein: CASSLWGIDSPLHF; CDR3 DNA: TGTGCCAGCAGTTTATGGGGAATCGACTCACCCCTCCACTTT